Presented here are 2 T cell receptor beta chains from one specimen sequenced in a study of vaccination and CD4 T cells after COVID-19. Treatment here: 10-day PBMC culture with coronavirus spike peptide pools or control peptides (ViraFEST assay). These receptors have no known antigen. At the Johns Hopkins FTIC core, DNA taken from cultured CD4+ T cells was sequenced by way of the Oncomine TCR Beta short-read assay. MiXCR, applied by TCRdb to the PCR reads, yields one record per CDR3 protein. The sample carries just over 20,000 distinct CDR3 sequences, 70% recorded once. Specimen: CD4+ T cells from blood, cultured in vitro. Source of these receptors: a human donor who had recovered from COVID-19.

This clonotype came up a few times. This chain links TRBV19 with TRBJ1-1; 7 bases agree with TRBD1. This CDR3 region has 16 residues. Germline trimming cut 7 bases from V and 1 base from J; bases unmatched to any gene: 12. CDR1 LNHDA and CDR2 SQIVND come from the germline V gene (reference sequence). CDR3 nucleotides: TGTGCCAGTACCGTTACACAGGGGAGGGGGAACACTGAAGCTTTCTTT. This encodes CASTVTQGRGNTEAFF.

V gene TRBV5-1 combines with J gene TRBJ1-2, with D possibly TRBD1 on 5 matching bases. Germline CDR1 reads SGHRS; CDR2 reads YFSETQ. V was cut by 4 bases and J by 4 bases, with 20 bases left in between. The CDR3 covers 16 residues. The CDR3 sequence: CASSPYIAGSSYGYTF. CDR3 nucleotides: TGCGCCAGCAGCCCCTACATCGCAGGGTCGTCCTATGGCTACACCTTC. Full variable domain (remainder filled in from reference TRBV5-1 and TRBJ1-2): KAGVTQTPRYLIKTRGQQVTLSCSPISGHRSVSWYQQTPGQGLQFLFEYFSETQRNKGNFPGRFSGRQFSNSRSEMNVSTLELGDSALYLCASSPYIAGSSYGYTFGSGTRLTVV.